The 28 T cell receptor beta chains reported below all come from one sample, sequenced in a study of PD-1 blockade in mismatch repair-deficient tumors. Libraries were prepared by immunoSEQ multiplex PCR; TCRdb keeps only in-frame clonotypes and omits some of them. The sample holds around 39,000 clones, roughly 84% seen once. The input for sequencing was PBMCs, taken approximately 9 months after starting pembrolizumab. All receptors come from an adult with mismatch repair-deficient cancer.

The chain is built from TRBV30 and TRBJ2-1, with 15 bases aligning to TRBD2. CDR1 is GTSNPN, CDR2 SVGIG, per germline (reference sequence). Trimming at V came to 0 bases and at J to 7 bases, leaving 7 bases not matched to a gene. The CDR3 covers 17 residues. As DNA, the CDR3 is TGTGCCTGGAGTGTACTCGGGACTAGCGGGAGGAAGAATGAGCAGTTCTTC. This encodes CAWSVLGTSGRKNEQFF.

V is TRBV6-1 and J is TRBJ1-3, with 9 bases fitting TRBD1. Germline V gene lookup returns CDR1 MNHNS and CDR2 SASEGT. With 2 bases clipped from V and 7 bases from J, the junction kept 6 bases outside the gene matches. CDR3 size: 15 residues. CDR3 sequence reads: CASSETGGQGNTIYF. In DNA, the CDR3 is TGTGCCAGCAGTGAAACTGGCGGACAGGGGAACACCATATATTTT.

CDR3 protein: CASSHLGLAGANNEQFF. For the CDR3, the DNA is TGTGCCAGCAGCCACCTCGGACTAGCGGGGGCAAACAATGAGCAGTTCTTC. The chain employs TRBV4-2 and TRBJ2-1, with 13 bases that match TRBD2. Germline V lookup: CDR1 LGHNA, CDR2 YNFKEQ. The CDR3 runs 17 residues. Losses at the gene ends were 3 bases for V and 5 bases for J; bases not matched to a gene: 7.

Regarding this clone: Other DNA sequences in the same sample also yield this CDR3. The V gene is TRBV7-3, the J gene TRBJ2-5, with 13 bases fitting TRBD2. J lost 5 bases, V lost 5 bases, and 5 bases had no gene match. The CDR3 is 15 amino acids. CDR1 and CDR2 from the germline V gene are SGHTA and FQGTGA. As DNA, the CDR3 is TGTGCCAGCAGCCTCGGACTAGCGGGAGTTGAGACCCAGTACTTC. Its protein is CASSLGLAGVETQYF.

The chain recombines TRBV27 with TRBJ2-1; TRBD2 matches 7 bases. V shed 5 bases and J 12 bases; nucleotides not matched to a gene: 28. The CDR3 has 19 amino acids. Germline loops: CDR1 MNHEY, CDR2 SMNVEV (reference sequence). Here the CDR3 reads CASSKGLLPVGRVSTGQFF. The CDR3 nucleotides read TGTGCCAGCAGTAAGGGACTACTCCCGGTGGGGCGTGTGAGCACTGGGCAGTTCTTC.

The V and J genes are TRBV19 and TRBJ1-1, with 8 bases aligning to TRBD1. V lost 5 bases, J lost 8 bases, and 7 bases stayed unmatched. From germline, CDR1 is LNHDA and CDR2 SQIVND (reference sequence). The CDR3 has 13 residues. The CDR3 nucleotides read TGTGCCAGTAGTGGAGGGGCAGGGGGCGAAGCTTTCTTT. Protein sequence: CASSGGAGGEAFF.

The chain recombines TRBV15 with TRBJ2-1, with TRBD2 matching 7 bases. CDR1 and CDR2 from the germline V gene are LNHNV and YYDKDF (reference sequence). The CDR3 is 16 amino acids. V was pared by 5 bases and J by 2 bases, with 9 bases of the junction left unmatched. For the CDR3, the DNA is TGTGCCACCAGCCCCGACTTGGCGGGAGCCTACAATGAGCAGTTCTTC. Its translation is CATSPDLAGAYNEQFF.

The chain uses TRBV30 and TRBJ1-4, with a tentative D call TRBD1 (5 bases). Per germline, CDR1 GTSNPN and CDR2 SVGIG (reference sequence). This CDR3 is built from 13 residues. Trimming took off 5 bases at V and 4 bases at J, with 11 bases between the two ends. Here the CDR3 reads CAWAGGFNEKLFF. The CDR3 bases are TGTGCCTGGGCTGGGGGGTTTAATGAAAAACTGTTTTTT.

This chain uses TRBV30 with TRBJ2-1, with 10 positions matching TRBD1. The V gene's germline CDR1 is GTSNPN and CDR2 SVGIG (reference sequence). The CDR3 contains 14 residues. The J segment lost 6 bases and the V segment lost 2 bases, leaving 4 bases of the junction unmatched. CDR3 sequence (DNA): TGTGCCTGGAGTCCGGACAGGGGGTTCAATGAGCAGTTCTTC. Its protein product is CAWSPDRGFNEQFF.

The chain combines TRBV4-1 with TRBJ2-1; D possibly corresponds to TRBD1 (6 bases). In germline, CDR1 is MGHRA, CDR2 YSYEKL. This CDR3 contains 16 residues. Trimming removed 3 bases from V and 5 bases from J, with 17 bases in between. For the CDR3, the DNA is TGCGCCAGCAGCCACCTCTTGGGGGCGCTTGACAATGAGCAGTTCTTC. Its protein is CASSHLLGALDNEQFF.

The chain combines TRBV18 with TRBJ1-1; tentatively, D is TRBD1 (6 bases). V was trimmed by 3 bases and J by 6 bases, leaving 17 bases between them. The V gene's germline CDR1 is KGHSH and CDR2 LQKENI. The CDR3 is made up of 15 amino acids. The chain's CDR3 is CASSPQQGYEAEAFF. Here the CDR3 DNA reads TGTGCCAGCTCACCGCAACAGGGTTATGAAGCTGAAGCTTTCTTT.

The chain links TRBV5-1 to TRBJ2-3; 12 bases line up with TRBD2. The CDR3 is 19 residues long. V was clipped by 1 base and J by 0 bases; unmatched bases: 9. CDR1 and CDR2 from the germline V gene are SGHRS and YFSETQ. Written as DNA, the CDR3 is TGCGCCAGCAGCTTGAAGCCTAGCGGGAGGGATATTAGCACAGATACGCAGTATTTT. This sequence encodes CASSLKPSGRDISTDTQYF.

V gene TRBV15 combines with J gene TRBJ2-5, with 10 bases fitting TRBD2. In germline, CDR1 is LNHNV, CDR2 YYDKDF (reference sequence). The CDR3 consists of 17 residues. With V trimmed by 1 base and J by 4 bases, 9 bases remained unmatched. The CDR3 loop reads CATSRGKREGLLETQYF. CDR3 nucleotides: TGTGCCACCAGCAGAGGAAAGCGGGAGGGCTTACTAGAGACCCAGTACTTC. The full variable domain, completed using reference TRBV15 and TRBJ2-5, is DAMVIQNPRYQVTQFGKPVTLSCSQTLNHNVMYWYQQKSSQAPKLLFHYYDKDFNNEADTPDNFQSRRPNTSFCFLDIRSPGLGDTAMYLCATSRGKREGLLETQYFGPGTRLLVL.

The V and J genes are TRBV6-5 and TRBJ2-5; D is undetermined. The CDR3 extends over 14 amino acids. CDR1 MNHEY and CDR2 SVGAGI come from the germline V gene. The germline V and J ends were trimmed by 0 bases and 2 bases, with 7 bases remaining between them. CDR3 nucleotides: TGTGCCAGCAGTTACTCTTGGCAGCAAGAGACCCAGTACTTC. It encodes CASSYSWQQETQYF.

The J gene is TRBJ1-1, the V gene TRBV7-6; possible D gene TRBD1, 5 bases. V was clipped by 5 bases and J by 1 base, with 11 bases between them. This CDR3 contains 14 residues. CDR1 is SGHVS and CDR2 is FNYEAQ in the germline V gene. DNA of the CDR3: TGTGCCAGCAGCGGACACCTCGGGAACACTGAAGCTTTCTTT. Translated, it gives CASSGHLGNTEAFF.

V gene TRBV5-1 combines with J gene TRBJ2-1; weak D call: TRBD2 (6 bases). The CDR3 extends over 14 amino acids. Germline loops: CDR1 SGHRS, CDR2 YFSETQ. V lost 2 bases and J lost 8, with 14 bases in between. The CDR3, as DNA: TGCGCCAGCAGCTTAGGAGGGAAAGGAGATGAGCAGTTCTTC. Translated, it gives CASSLGGKGDEQFF. The full variable domain, completed using reference TRBV5-1 and TRBJ2-1, is KAGVTQTPRYLIKTRGQQVTLSCSPISGHRSVSWYQQTPGQGLQFLFEYFSETQRNKGNFPGRFSGRQFSNSRSEMNVSTLELGDSALYLCASSLGGKGDEQFFGPGTRLTVL.

The chain links TRBV30 to TRBJ2-2, with 8 positions matching TRBD1. This CDR3 contains 16 residues. Germline CDR1 and CDR2: GTSNPN and SVGIG (reference sequence). Trimming at V came to 0 bases and at J to 1 base, leaving 4 bases not matched to a gene. CDR3 sequence reads: CAWSVLGTGNTGELFF. The CDR3 region has the DNA TGTGCCTGGAGTGTACTCGGGACAGGGAACACCGGGGAGCTGTTTTTT.

This chain joins TRBV28 and TRBJ1-2; D unresolved. There are 18 residues in the CDR3. Trimming removed 6 bases at V and 0 bases at J, with 23 bases between. Germline V gives CDR1 MDHEN, CDR2 SYDVKM. The CDR3 nucleotides read TGTGCCAGCAGATTCCCCCCTGCCTGGGCAGCCGCTAACTATGGCTACACCTTC. Translation gives CASRFPPAWAAANYGYTF.

The chain combines TRBV4-1 with TRBJ2-5; TRBD1 is a possible D gene (6 bases). The germline V and J ends were trimmed by 3 bases and 5 bases, with 10 bases remaining between them. Germline V gives CDR1 MGHRA, CDR2 YSYEKL. The CDR3 length is 13 residues. CDR3 sequence reads: CASSQPQGETQYF. The CDR3 nucleotides are TGCGCCAGCAGCCAGCCTCAGGGGGAGACCCAGTACTTC.

The chain couples TRBV9 to TRBJ1-3; 10 bases align to TRBD1. Germline lookup yields CDR1 SGDLS and CDR2 YYNGEE. With V trimmed by 4 bases and J by 0 bases, 4 bases remained unmatched. CDR3 length: 16 residues. In nucleotides, the CDR3 is TGTGCCAGCAGCCCCGGACAGGGGGTCTCTGGAAACACCATATATTTT. This gives the protein CASSPGQGVSGNTIYF.

This chain joins TRBV7-9 and TRBJ2-3, with D uncertain. The ends were cut back, 0 bases at V and 4 bases at J, with 5 bases in the middle. CDR1 and CDR2 (germline): SEHNR, FQNEAQ (reference sequence). The CDR3 loop spans 13 amino acids. Written as DNA, the CDR3 is TGTGCCAGCAGCTTAGCGTCAGCAGATACGCAGTATTTT. Translating gives CASSLASADTQYF.

This clone was recorded a few times. Other DNA sequences in the same sample also yield this CDR3. The chain recombines TRBV2 with TRBJ2-1, with 12 bases fitting TRBD2. The germline V gene encodes CDR1 SNHLY and CDR2 FYNNEI. V was pared by 3 bases and J by 3 bases, with 0 bases of the junction left unmatched. The CDR3 is 15 residues long. The CDR3 here is CASSEGLAGYNEQFF. As DNA, the CDR3 is TGTGCCAGCAGTGAGGGACTAGCGGGCTACAATGAGCAGTTCTTC.

V gene TRBV11-1 combines with J gene TRBJ2-2; 8 bases align to TRBD2. This CDR3 is built from 15 residues. CDR1 is SGHAT and CDR2 is FQDESV in the germline V gene (reference sequence). V was pared by 4 bases and J by 0 bases, with 1 base of the junction left unmatched. The chain's CDR3 is CASSSLAANTGELFF. The CDR3 region has the DNA TGTGCCAGCAGCTCACTAGCGGCGAACACCGGGGAGCTGTTTTTT. Drawing the rest from reference TRBV11-1 and TRBJ2-2, the complete variable domain is EAEVAQSPRYKITEKSQAVAFWCDPISGHATLYWYRQILGQGPELLVQFQDESVVDDSQLPKDRFSAERLKGVDSTLKIQPAELGDSAMYLCASSSLAANTGELFFGEGSRLTVL.

The rearrangement joins TRBV7-2 to TRBJ2-1; 10 nucleotides match TRBD2. The CDR3 contains 14 residues. The V gene end was trimmed by 11 bases and the J gene end by 5 bases; junction bases not matched to a gene: 9. The germline V gene has CDR1 SGHTA and CDR2 FQGNSA. This chain's CDR3 is CACLAGVTNNEQFF. In DNA form, the CDR3 reads TGTGCCTGCCTAGCGGGGGTAACCAACAATGAGCAGTTCTTC.

The chain links TRBV5-1 to TRBJ1-3; 8 bases agree with TRBD1. The V gene's germline CDR1 is SGHRS and CDR2 YFSETQ. There are 14 residues in the CDR3. The junction had 4 bases not matched to a gene; V was cut back by 2 bases and J by 6 bases. This CDR3 is CASSFGQGLNTIYF. The CDR3 nucleotides are TGCGCCAGCAGCTTTGGACAGGGTTTAAACACCATATATTTT.

The rearrangement links TRBV15 to TRBJ1-1, with 7 bases aligning to TRBD1. The CDR3 is 16 residues long. V lost 0 bases, J lost 1 base, and 5 bases stayed unmatched. Germline CDR1 reads LNHNV; CDR2 reads YYDKDF (reference sequence). CDR3 loop: CATSRERQGTNTEAFF. DNA of the CDR3: TGTGCCACCAGCAGAGAGAGACAGGGTACGAACACTGAAGCTTTCTTT.

The V call is TRBV6-6, the J call TRBJ2-1; D may be TRBD1 (6 bases). Germline values: CDR1 MNHNY, CDR2 SVGAGI (reference sequence). The CDR3 runs to 14 residues. V was trimmed by 5 bases and J by 2 bases, leaving 10 bases between them. CDR3 in amino acids: CASSVQGPYNEQFF. CDR3 DNA: TGTGCCAGCAGTGTACAGGGCCCCTACAATGAGCAGTTCTTC.

This clone was detected only a few times. V usage is TRBV7-9 and J usage is TRBJ2-7, with a possible D match to TRBD2 (5 bases). The CDR3 has 14 amino acids. Germline V gives CDR1 SEHNR, CDR2 FQNEAQ (reference sequence). Trimming left V 5 bases short and J 1 base short, with 12 bases between. CDR3 coding DNA: TGTGCCAGCAGCCGCGTGACGGGGTCCTACGAGCAGTACTTC. Translating gives CASSRVTGSYEQYF.